These T cell receptor beta chains were read from a single sample in a study of identical twins' blood T cells. A single record per CDR3 protein comes from TCRdb applying MiXCR to the 5' RACE reads. The table lists 300,000 to 400,000 distinct CDR3 sequences, 28% of them singletons. The specimen was PBMCs. The receptors originated from a woman aged 18 to 50 in good health. Each CDR3 is given with its conserved first and last residue. D genes are given only for firm matches. Size values are once, few and many counts, or a class for expanded clones, and some rows have none.

NA NA TRBJ1-5 15 TRBV20-1 TGCAGTGCTAGTCCCTCGAGGAATCCCCCTCGGCCCCAGCATTTT CSASPSRNPPRPQHF
NA NA TRBJ1-1 12 TRBV30 TGTGCCTGGAGTGCGCGAGGGGTTGAAGCTTTCTTT CAWSARGVEAFF
TRBD1 NA TRBJ2-2 14 TRBV11-2 TGTGCCAGCAGCTTCACAGGGGGCACCGGGGAGCTGTTTTTT CASSFTGGTGELFF
NA many TRBJ1-1 11 TRBV29-1 TGCAGCGTGCCCGAAGGGGCGGAAGCTTTCTTT CSVPEGAEAFF
TRBD2 few TRBJ2-7 18 TRBV7-8 TGTGCCAGCAGCTTAGCGTCGACTAGCGGGAGTTCGCCCTACGAGCAGTACTTC CASSLASTSGSSPYEQYF
NA few TRBJ2-2 13 TRBV7-2 TGTGCCAGCAGCTCCGGACGCCGAGTGGAGCTGTTTTTT CASSSGRRVELFF
NA NA TRBJ1-2 13 TRBV6-5 TGTGCCAGCAGTTACTCGGATACTCTTGGCTACACCTTC CASSYSDTLGYTF
TRBD1 NA TRBJ2-3 15 TRBV3-1 TGTGCCAGCAGCCTGTGGACAGGGGCGACAGATACGCAGTATTTT CASSLWTGATDTQYF
TRBD1 few TRBJ1-5 15 TRBV10-3 TGTGCCATCAGTGACCCCGGGACAGGGGTTCAGCCCCAGCATTTT CAISDPGTGVQPQHF
TRBD2 NA TRBJ2-3 16 TRBV6-5 TGTGCCAGCAGTGAGGGACTAGCCCGGGGGACAGATACGCAGTATTTT CASSEGLARGTDTQYF
NA many TRBJ1-2 12 TRBV12-3/TRBV12-4 TGTGCCAGCAGTTTAAGTACCTATGGCTACACCTTC CASSLSTYGYTF
NA NA TRBJ2-1 12 TRBV29-1 TGCAGCGCCTTTCGACTAGACAATGAGCAGTTCTTC CSAFRLDNEQFF
NA NA TRBJ2-7 14 TRBV11-3 TGTACCAGCAGGATCGGACTCACCGTCTCCGAGCAGTACTTC CTSRIGLTVSEQYF
NA NA TRBJ2-1 12 TRBV7-9 TGTGCCAGCAGCTTAGATTGGCATGAGCAGTTCTTC CASSLDWHEQFF
NA NA TRBJ2-1 15 TRBV11-2 TGTGTCAGCAGACTATCGGGCCTATACTACAATGAGCAGTTCTTC CVSRLSGLYYNEQFF
TRBD2 NA TRBJ2-2 20 TRBV25-1 TGTGCCAGCAGTGAATCCGACCCATTAGCGGGAGGGCAGTTGTCCGGGGAGCTGTTTTTT CASSESDPLAGGQLSGELFF
NA few TRBJ1-5 15 TRBV4-1 TGCGCCAGCAGCCAAGACAGCCTGGGTAATCAGCCCCAGCATTTT CASSQDSLGNQPQHF
TRBD1 many TRBJ1-1 12 TRBV29-1 TGCAGCGTCTCGGGACAGGGGGCTATCGCTTTCTTT CSVSGQGAIAFF
NA NA TRBJ2-7 16 TRBV5-6 TGTGCCAGCAGCTTCGAGACTGGGAATCTTCCTAGGGAGCAGTACTTC CASSFETGNLPREQYF
NA NA TRBJ1-1 13 TRBV11-2 TGTGCCAGTAATAAAGGGCTCTACACTGAAGCTTTCTTT CASNKGLYTEAFF
TRBD1 many TRBJ1-1 15 TRBV27 TGTGCCAGCAGTCCAACAGGGGGACTGAACACTGAAGCTTTCTTT CASSPTGGLNTEAFF
TRBD1 few TRBJ1-5 18 TRBV12-3/TRBV12-4 TGTGCCAGCAGTTTAGCGTATGGAACAGGGGGCATTAATCAGCCCCAGCATTTT CASSLAYGTGGINQPQHF
NA NA TRBJ1-5 13 TRBV6-6 TGTGCCAGCAATCAGGGTAGCAATCAGCCCCAGCATTTT CASNQGSNQPQHF
NA many TRBJ1-6 13 TRBV19 TGTGCCAGTTCGGGACTGGGAGATTCACCCCTCCACTTT CASSGLGDSPLHF
NA NA TRBJ2-5 13 TRBV20-1 TGCAGTGCTGCAATCACAGGGATGGGGGCCCAGTACTTC CSAAITGMGAQYF
NA many TRBJ1-4 16 TRBV11-2 TGTGCCAGCAGCTTAGATCTAGGACGAATAAATGAAAAACTGTTTTTT CASSLDLGRINEKLFF